One and the same sample provided the 10 T cell receptor beta chains below, sequenced in a study of regulatory T cells in long-lasting Graves disease. Relying on iRepertoire HTBI primers and Arm-PCR of CDR3 regions, the team built TCR beta libraries. In TCRdb, the multiplex PCR reads were re-called with MiXCR into one record per CDR3 protein. The table lists hundreds of thousands of distinct CDR3 sequences, roughly 15% of them singletons. This sample's time point: newly diagnosed GD, antithyroid drugs for less than 3 months. The TCR library was made from RNA extracted from PBMCs. Another study also made use of these data, one on T cells in Graves' hyperthyroidism and ophthalmopathy.

The sample here was peripheral blood mononuclear cells (PBMCs), taken at new diagnosis, from a patient treated with antithyroid drugs. All receptors come from a woman in her thirties with Graves disease.

To note about this clonotype: As the CDR3 is not closed by the conserved phenylalanine or tryptophan, this likely results from a read error. The chain links TRBV5-6 to TRBJ1-5; tentative D call: TRBD1 (5 bases). Trimming removed 7 bases at V and 2 bases at J, with 13 bases between. The germline V gene has CDR1 SGHDT and CDR2 YYEEEE. The CDR3 contains 14 residues. CDR3 amino acids: CASSGGAGNQPQHV. CDR3 DNA sequence: TGTGCCAGCTCCGGAGGGGCAGGCAATCAGCCCCAGCATGTT.

This clonotype was picked up many times. The chain has TRBV7-6 and TRBJ2-7, with TRBD1 matching 7 bases. V lost 6 bases to trimming and J lost 2 bases; unmatched junction nucleotides: 10. Germline CDR1 is SGHVS and CDR2 is FNYEAQ. The CDR3 sequence is 15 residues long. CDR3 loop: CASSPRTGLTYEQYF. In DNA, the CDR3 is TGTGCCAGCAGTCCCCGGACAGGTCTGACCTACGAGCAGTACTTC.

This clonotype was recorded many times. CDR3 sequence reads: CASRPGQNQETQYF. The CDR3 DNA reads TGTGCCAGCAGACCCGGACAGAACCAAGAGACCCAGTACTTC. The rearrangement joins TRBV12-3 or TRBV12-4 to TRBJ2-5; D may be TRBD1 (6 bases). This CDR3 has 14 amino acids. V lost 6 bases, J lost 0 bases, and 11 bases lay in between.

This clonotype was found many times. The chain has TRBV2 and TRBJ2-3, with D unclear. This CDR3 spans 12 amino acids. Deletions cut 2 bases from V and 10 bases from J, with 10 bases between. Germline loops: CDR1 SNHLY, CDR2 FYNNEI. In DNA, the CDR3 is TGTGCCAGCAGTGAAAAGGCGCATCCGCAGTATTTT. Protein: CASSEKAHPQYF.

For this clonotype: An end of the junction differs from the germline gene, which may be a read error. The V gene is TRBV4-1, the J gene TRBJ2-2; D is uncertain. In germline, CDR1 is MGHRA, CDR2 YSYEKL. The CDR3 length is 15 residues. Here the CDR3 DNA reads TGCGCAAGCACGGTGAGCGCCTGGAACACCGGGGAGCTGTTTTTT. Translating it yields CASTVSAWNTGELFF.

The gene calls are TRBV5-5 and TRBJ2-7, with D possibly matching TRBD1 (5 bases). V was shortened by 3 bases and J by 3 bases, with 19 bases between the two germline ends. CDR3 size: 16 residues. The germline CDR1 and CDR2 sequences are SGHKS and YYEKEE (reference sequence). The CDR3 DNA reads TGTGCCAGCAGCTGGCGGACAATGACAGACAACTACGAGCAGTACTTC. Protein: CASSWRTMTDNYEQYF.

The CDR3 DNA sequence: TGTGCCAGCAGTGGGGGCATGGGGCCGAGCTCTGGAAACACCATATATTTT. Translation: CASSGGMGPSSGNTIYF. The chain carries TRBV28 and TRBJ1-3; tentative D call: TRBD1 (6 bases). The V gene's germline CDR1 is MDHEN and CDR2 SYDVKM. Deletions cut 5 bases from V and 0 bases from J, with 17 bases between. This CDR3 spans 17 amino acids.

This clonotype was counted only a few times. The J gene is TRBJ2-5, the V gene TRBV6-1; D gene uncertain. In germline, CDR1 is MNHNS, CDR2 SASEGT. The CDR3 runs to 13 residues. V was shortened by 7 bases and J by 5 bases, with 14 bases between the two germline ends. CDR3 sequence: CASKLFGQETQYF. CDR3 nucleotides: TGTGCCAGCAAATTGTTTGGGCAGGAGACCCAGTACTTC.

Concerning this clonotype: A much larger clone differs from this one at a single base, so this may be a read error. This chain uses TRBV6-1 with TRBJ1-2; D is unresolved. CDR1 MNHNS and CDR2 SASEGT come from the germline V gene. The CDR3 loop spans 13 amino acids. V was clipped by 11 bases and J by 0 bases, with 13 bases between them. The CDR3 DNA reads TGTGCCGCCTCTCCGCCTCCTAACTATGGCTACACCTTC. Protein sequence: CAASPPPNYGYTF.

Ten or more counts support this clonotype. V and J are TRBV20-1 and TRBJ2-3; D is undetermined. The CDR3 is 11 residues long. Trimming stripped 3 bases from V and 6 bases from J, with 7 bases between. CDR1 and CDR2 from the germline V gene are DFQATT and SNEGSKA (reference sequence). CDR3 DNA sequence: TGCAGTGCTAGTGTGTCTGATACGCAGTATTTT. Its translation: CSASVSDTQYF.